The 9 T cell receptor beta chains below all came from one sample that was sequenced in a study of identical twins. TCRdb called the 5' RACE reads again in MiXCR, with one record for every CDR3 protein. The data contain about 250,000 distinct CDR3 sequences, 7.5% of them singletons. The sample also formed part of further work on yellow fever vaccine responses in identical twins.

Sequencing was performed on CD8+ T cells sorted from blood. These receptors were taken from a young woman in good health.

This clonotype was picked up a small number of times. J is TRBJ2-2 and V is TRBV15, with 14 positions matching TRBD2. This CDR3 is built from 19 residues. The V gene's germline CDR1 is LNHNV and CDR2 YYDKDF (reference sequence). The J segment lost 6 bases and the V segment lost 0 bases, leaving 9 bases of the junction unmatched. The CDR3 loop is CATSRDPPGLAGEPGELFF. Written as DNA, the CDR3 is TGTGCCACCAGCAGAGATCCCCCGGGACTAGCGGGAGAGCCCGGGGAGCTGTTTTTT.

This clonotype was observed many times. The chain employs TRBV7-7 and TRBJ2-2; a possible D gene is TRBD1 (5 bases). V was cut by 5 bases and J by 6 bases, with 13 bases left in between. This CDR3 spans 14 amino acids. CDR1 and CDR2 (germline): SSHAT, FNYEAQ (reference sequence). CDR3 nucleotide sequence: TGTGCCAGCAGCCCGGACACGGTATCCGGGGAGCTGTTTTTT. Protein product: CASSPDTVSGELFF.

The chain has TRBV28 and TRBJ2-7; 12 nucleotides match TRBD2. CDR1 and CDR2 from the germline V gene are MDHEN and SYDVKM. J lost 7 bases, V lost 3 bases, and 13 bases had no gene match. The CDR3 consists of 17 residues. CDR3 DNA: TGTGCCAGCAGTTTCCCGACTAGCGGGGGCCGCAACGGGGAGCAGTACTTC. Translation: CASSFPTSGGRNGEQYF.

This clonotype came up a few times. The chain is built from TRBV5-1 and TRBJ2-7; maybe TRBD1 (5 bases). V gave up 0 bases and J gave up 3 bases, with 13 bases separating them. This CDR3 contains 15 residues. Germline loops: CDR1 SGHRS, CDR2 YFSETQ. The DNA of the CDR3 is TGCGCCAGCAGCTTGGAGGGGCCGAGGTTCTACGAGCAGTACTTC. Protein: CASSLEGPRFYEQYF.

This clonotype was seen more than once but under ten times. The rearrangement joins TRBV27 to TRBJ2-1; 12 positions match TRBD2. Germline CDR1 reads MNHEY; CDR2 reads SMNVEV (reference sequence). CDR3 length: 16 residues. V dropped 5 bases and J dropped 7; count of bases not matched to a gene: 9. CDR3 DNA: TGTGCCAGCAGTCCGCAGCTAGCGGGAGGGTGGAATGAGCAGTTCTTC. Translation: CASSPQLAGGWNEQFF.

This clonotype was seen a handful of times. V is TRBV7-9 and J is TRBJ2-1; 9 nucleotides match TRBD1. Per germline, CDR1 SEHNR and CDR2 FQNEAQ (reference sequence). With 5 bases clipped from V and 3 bases from J, the junction kept 8 bases outside the gene matches. The CDR3 sequence is 16 residues long. CDR3 protein: CASSLDRGRYYNEQFF. Here the CDR3 DNA reads TGTGCCAGCAGCCTGGACAGGGGACGCTACTACAATGAGCAGTTCTTC. Looking up the rest from reference TRBV7-9 and TRBJ2-1 gives the full variable domain: DTGVSQNPRHKITKRGQNVTFRCDPISEHNRLYWYRQTLGQGPEFLTYFQNEAQLEKSRLLSDRFSAERPKGSFSTLEIQRTEQGDSAMYLCASSLDRGRYYNEQFFGPGTRLTVL.

This chain connects TRBV6-4 to TRBJ2-1, with TRBD2 identical over 10 bases. CDR3 length: 23 residues. Looked up from germline, CDR1 is MRHNA and CDR2 is SNTAGT. Trimming removed 6 bases from V and 4 bases from J; junction bases left unmatched: 30. CDR3 sequence (DNA): TGTGCCAGCAGCAAAAGCCTGGGTCTAGCGGGAGTTCACCGACTCGTGACTTACAATGAGCAGTTCTTC. Translation gives CASSKSLGLAGVHRLVTYNEQFF.

At least ten counts were recorded for this clonotype. The chain joins TRBV12-3 or TRBV12-4 to TRBJ2-7; 12 bases line up with TRBD2. V shed 4 bases, J shed 0 bases, and the junction held 1 base outside the gene matches. The CDR3 spans 15 residues. The CDR3 coding sequence is TGTGCCAGCAGTTCGACTAGCGGGAGCTCCTACGAGCAGTACTTC. Encoded protein: CASSSTSGSSYEQYF.

In its sample, this clonotype was seen a few times. CDR3 loop: CASSPPFGGGPNEQFF. CDR3 bases: TGTGCCAGCAGTCCCCCCTTTGGCGGGGGCCCTAATGAGCAGTTCTTC. The gene calls are TRBV27 and TRBJ2-1; a possible D gene is TRBD2 (7 bases). This CDR3 contains 16 residues. Germline V lookup: CDR1 MNHEY, CDR2 SMNVEV (reference sequence). V gave up 5 bases and J gave up 7 bases, with 21 bases separating them.